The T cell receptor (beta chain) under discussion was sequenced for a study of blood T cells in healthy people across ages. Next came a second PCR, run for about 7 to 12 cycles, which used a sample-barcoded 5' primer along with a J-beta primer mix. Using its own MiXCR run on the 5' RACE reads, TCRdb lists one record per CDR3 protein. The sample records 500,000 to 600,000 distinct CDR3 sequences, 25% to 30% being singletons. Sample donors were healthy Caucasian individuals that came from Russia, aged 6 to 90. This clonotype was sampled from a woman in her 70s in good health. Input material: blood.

Here the CDR3 reads CASSLGTGSPYNEQFF. CDR3 bases: TGTGCCAGCAGCTTAGGGACAGGGTCCCCTTACAATGAGCAGTTCTTC. This chain uses TRBV7-9 with TRBJ2-1; 8 nucleotides agree with TRBD1. With 1 base clipped from V and 4 bases from J, the junction kept 6 bases outside the gene matches. Per germline, CDR1 SEHNR and CDR2 FQNEAQ (reference sequence). This CDR3 contains 16 residues.